The clone carrying this T cell receptor beta chain has only a few counts. This record belongs to a study of naive and memory T cell subsets. From the second PCR step, alpha and beta chains were amplified apart. An equimolar mix of two oligonucleotides served as the beta constant-region primer for TRBC1 and TRBC2. The ligated cDNA underwent four PCR rounds using SP2 and nested alpha and beta constant-region primers. MiXCR was run by TCRdb on the UMI-ligation and nested PCR reads, yielding one entry per CDR3 protein. Seen here are about 120,000 distinct CDR3 sequences, over 30% observed once, and the top ten hold about 0.85%. This CDR3 comprises 15 residues. Germline CDR1 reads MNHNS; CDR2 reads SASEGT. Unmatched junction bases numbered 8, after V lost 5 bases and J lost 2 bases.

This receptor was identified in a human donor in good health. What was sequenced was central memory CD4+ T cells from blood. The V and J genes are TRBV6-1 and TRBJ2-7; TRBD1 agrees at 8 bases. The CDR3 region has the DNA TGTGCCAGCAGTCCCTCCGGGACAGGTACCTACGAGCAGTACTTC. This sequence encodes CASSPSGTGTYEQYF.